This is a list of T cell receptor beta chains from one sample in a study of shared clonotypes between healthy human individuals. This table comes from immunoSEQ multiplex PCR, and its TCRdb copy is limited to in-frame clones, with some not included. In the table there are about 2.3 million clones, approximately 90% of which are singletons. The sample comprised naive CD4+ T cells from PBMCs. These receptors came from a man aged 18 to 29 in good health. Some clones in this sample may be carry-over from other donors' samples. The CDR3 runs from the conserved cysteine through the conserved F or W. A D gene is named only where the DNA matches it firmly. Size values are once, few and many counts, or a class for expanded clones, and some rows have none.

v_call: TRBV5-1; j_call: TRBJ2-3; cdr3_length: 16; clone_size: once; d_call: TRBD2; cdr3_nt: TGCGCCAGCAGCGCCCTAGCGGGAGGGAGTGGCGATACGCAGTATTTT; cdr3_aa: CASSALAGGSGDTQYF
v_call: TRBV12-5; j_call: TRBJ1-4; cdr3_length: 18; clone_size: NA; d_call: TRBD1; cdr3_nt: TGTGCTAGTGGTTTGGAAGTTCCGGGGGACAGGGAGCGAGAAAAACTGTTTTTT; cdr3_aa: CASGLEVPGDREREKLFF
v_call: TRBV7-8; j_call: TRBJ2-6; cdr3_length: 18; clone_size: NA; d_call: TRBD1; cdr3_nt: TGTGCCAGCAGCAAACACGGACAGGGGAGCTCTGGGGCCAACGTCCTGACTTTC; cdr3_aa: CASSKHGQGSSGANVLTF
v_call: TRBV4-1; j_call: TRBJ1-2; cdr3_length: 17; clone_size: NA; d_call: NA; cdr3_nt: TGCGCCAGCAGCCCCCAAGGCGGGATTGGGTCTAACTATGGCTACACCTTC; cdr3_aa: CASSPQGGIGSNYGYTF
v_call: TRBV7-8; j_call: TRBJ1-2; cdr3_length: 15; clone_size: NA; d_call: NA; cdr3_nt: TGTGCCAGCAGCTTAGGGGCGTTGTCTAACTATGGCTACACCTTC; cdr3_aa: CASSLGALSNYGYTF
v_call: TRBV2; j_call: TRBJ1-3; cdr3_length: 15; clone_size: NA; d_call: NA; cdr3_nt: TGTGCCAGCAGTGATGGACTTTTCTCTGGAAACACCATATATTTT; cdr3_aa: CASSDGLFSGNTIYF
v_call: TRBV28; j_call: TRBJ1-1; cdr3_length: 18; clone_size: NA; d_call: NA; cdr3_nt: TGTGCCAGCAGTTTTACGAGGGGTTTAGGTGGGGTTGGGACTGAAGCTTTCTTT; cdr3_aa: CASSFTRGLGGVGTEAFF
v_call: TRBV6-5; j_call: TRBJ2-7; cdr3_length: 14; clone_size: NA; d_call: TRBD1; cdr3_nt: TGTGCCAGCAGACGGGACAGGGGACCCTACGAGCAGTACTTC; cdr3_aa: CASRRDRGPYEQYF
v_call: TRBV6-1; j_call: TRBJ2-7; cdr3_length: 14; clone_size: NA; d_call: NA; cdr3_nt: TGTGCCAGCAGTGAAGGACTGGCGGGGTACGAGCAGTACTTC; cdr3_aa: CASSEGLAGYEQYF
v_call: TRBV5-1; j_call: TRBJ2-5; cdr3_length: 16; clone_size: NA; d_call: TRBD1; cdr3_nt: TGCGCCAGCTACGGGACAGGGGCTAACCTCCAAGAGACCCAGTACTTC; cdr3_aa: CASYGTGANLQETQYF
v_call: TRBV5-1; j_call: TRBJ2-3; cdr3_length: 14; clone_size: NA; d_call: NA; cdr3_nt: TGCGCCAGCAGCTTGGGATCGGGGGCCGATACGCAGTATTTT; cdr3_aa: CASSLGSGADTQYF
v_call: TRBV2; j_call: TRBJ1-4; cdr3_length: 17; clone_size: NA; d_call: NA; cdr3_nt: TGTGCCAGCAGTTTTCCAAGGCAGGTCAGGATGAGTGAAAAACTGTTTTTT; cdr3_aa: CASSFPRQVRMSEKLFF
v_call: TRBV5-5; j_call: TRBJ2-7; cdr3_length: 14; clone_size: NA; d_call: NA; cdr3_nt: TGTGCCAGCAGCTTGGGGGCAGGGCCCTACGAGCAGTACTTC; cdr3_aa: CASSLGAGPYEQYF
v_call: TRBV5-1; j_call: TRBJ2-7; cdr3_length: 11; clone_size: NA; d_call: TRBD1; cdr3_nt: TGCGCCAGCAGCCCCGGACAGGGGCAGTACTTC; cdr3_aa: CASSPGQGQYF
v_call: TRBV11-2; j_call: TRBJ2-4; cdr3_length: 13; clone_size: NA; d_call: NA; cdr3_nt: TGTGCCAGCAGCACCCGACAGTTCGACATTCAGTACTTC; cdr3_aa: CASSTRQFDIQYF
v_call: TRBV5-4; j_call: TRBJ2-5; cdr3_length: 15; clone_size: NA; d_call: TRBD1; cdr3_nt: TGTGCCAGCAGCCCCGGGACAGGGGATCAAGAGACCCAGTACTTC; cdr3_aa: CASSPGTGDQETQYF
v_call: TRBV7-3; j_call: TRBJ2-1; cdr3_length: 15; clone_size: NA; d_call: NA; cdr3_nt: TGTGCCAGCAGCCCCACCTGGGCGGGGTACAATGAGCAGTTCTTC; cdr3_aa: CASSPTWAGYNEQFF
v_call: TRBV29-1; j_call: TRBJ1-3; cdr3_length: 14; clone_size: NA; d_call: TRBD1; cdr3_nt: TGCAGCGGGACGGGACAGGGGAGTGGAAACACCATATATTTT; cdr3_aa: CSGTGQGSGNTIYF
v_call: TRBV6-1; j_call: TRBJ2-7; cdr3_length: 14; clone_size: once; d_call: NA; cdr3_nt: TGTGCCAGCAGTCCAAGGGGGACTAACTACGAGCAGTACTTC; cdr3_aa: CASSPRGTNYEQYF
v_call: TRBV15; j_call: TRBJ1-4; cdr3_length: 12; clone_size: NA; d_call: NA; cdr3_nt: TGTGCCACCAGCAGAGTGGCTGAAAAACTGTTTTTT; cdr3_aa: CATSRVAEKLFF
v_call: TRBV2; j_call: TRBJ2-7; cdr3_length: 14; clone_size: NA; d_call: NA; cdr3_nt: TGTGCCAGCAGTGAGGAGGTCTCGCAGTACGAGCAGTACTTC; cdr3_aa: CASSEEVSQYEQYF
v_call: TRBV15; j_call: TRBJ1-2; cdr3_length: 12; clone_size: NA; d_call: NA; cdr3_nt: TGTGCCACCTCGGGACCTAGAGGAAGCTACACCTTC; cdr3_aa: CATSGPRGSYTF
v_call: TRBV21-1; j_call: TRBJ2-7; cdr3_length: 11; clone_size: NA; d_call: NA; cdr3_nt: TGTGCCCCGCGAGGGGGTTACGAGCAGTACTTC; cdr3_aa: CAPRGGYEQYF
v_call: TRBV4-3; j_call: TRBJ1-2; cdr3_length: 16; clone_size: NA; d_call: NA; cdr3_nt: TGCGCCAGCAGCCAAGATGACGGAGGGTACCTCTCTGGCTACACCTTC; cdr3_aa: CASSQDDGGYLSGYTF
v_call: TRBV4-2; j_call: TRBJ2-2; cdr3_length: 17; clone_size: NA; d_call: NA; cdr3_nt: TGTGCCAGCAGCCAAGAGACGGGCTACTGGGACACCGGGGAGCTGTTTTTT; cdr3_aa: CASSQETGYWDTGELFF
v_call: TRBV5-1; j_call: TRBJ2-4; cdr3_length: 15; clone_size: NA; d_call: TRBD1; cdr3_nt: TGCGCCAGCAGACAGACAGGGGCGGGTATGGACATTCAGTACTTC; cdr3_aa: CASRQTGAGMDIQYF
v_call: TRBV9; j_call: TRBJ2-3; cdr3_length: 15; clone_size: NA; d_call: NA; cdr3_nt: TGTGCCAGCAGCTCCCGGGACGGCTTCACAGATACGCAGTATTTT; cdr3_aa: CASSSRDGFTDTQYF
v_call: TRBV28; j_call: TRBJ1-2; cdr3_length: 12; clone_size: NA; d_call: NA; cdr3_nt: TGTGCCACCAAGCCAGGGGTCGATGGCTACACCTTC; cdr3_aa: CATKPGVDGYTF
v_call: TRBV28; j_call: TRBJ1-5; cdr3_length: 14; clone_size: NA; d_call: TRBD1; cdr3_nt: TGTGCCAGCAGGCCAACAGGGGGCGGTCAGCCCCAGCATTTT; cdr3_aa: CASRPTGGGQPQHF
v_call: TRBV29-1; j_call: TRBJ2-5; cdr3_length: 13; clone_size: NA; d_call: TRBD1; cdr3_nt: TGCAGTAGCAAACAGGGGGTAGGGGAGACCCAGTACTTC; cdr3_aa: CSSKQGVGETQYF
v_call: TRBV5-1; j_call: TRBJ2-3; cdr3_length: 16; clone_size: NA; d_call: TRBD2; cdr3_nt: TGCGCCAGCAGCTCCCTTGGCCTAGCGGCCCAAGATACGCAGTATTTT; cdr3_aa: CASSSLGLAAQDTQYF
v_call: TRBV5-6; j_call: TRBJ2-6; cdr3_length: 17; clone_size: NA; d_call: NA; cdr3_nt: TGTGCCAGCAGCCCCCGGACAGTGAGCTCTGGGGCCAACGTCCTGACTTTC; cdr3_aa: CASSPRTVSSGANVLTF
v_call: TRBV7-6; j_call: TRBJ1-4; cdr3_length: 12; clone_size: NA; d_call: TRBD1; cdr3_nt: TGTGCCAGCAGCCAGGGGGGCGAAAAACTGTTTTTT; cdr3_aa: CASSQGGEKLFF
v_call: TRBV5-5; j_call: TRBJ1-1; cdr3_length: 15; clone_size: NA; d_call: NA; cdr3_nt: TGTGCCAGCAGCACTAACCCGACAGGTAACACTGAAGCTTTCTTT; cdr3_aa: CASSTNPTGNTEAFF
v_call: TRBV9; j_call: TRBJ2-7; cdr3_length: 15; clone_size: NA; d_call: NA; cdr3_nt: TGTGCCAGCAGCGTAGACCCGGGACACTACTACGAGCAGTACTTC; cdr3_aa: CASSVDPGHYYEQYF
v_call: TRBV4-1; j_call: TRBJ1-4; cdr3_length: 16; clone_size: NA; d_call: NA; cdr3_nt: TGCGCCAGCAGCCTACAGGGACTAGCAACTAATGAAAAACTGTTTTTT; cdr3_aa: CASSLQGLATNEKLFF
v_call: TRBV5-1; j_call: TRBJ2-7; cdr3_length: 15; clone_size: once; d_call: TRBD2; cdr3_nt: TGCGCCAGCAGCTCCGGGACTAGCGGCGCTTACGAGCAGTACTTC; cdr3_aa: CASSSGTSGAYEQYF
v_call: TRBV25-1; j_call: TRBJ2-7; cdr3_length: 13; clone_size: NA; d_call: NA; cdr3_nt: TGTGCCGGTAGTCCGGCCGGTGCCTACGAGCAGTACTTC; cdr3_aa: CAGSPAGAYEQYF
v_call: TRBV7-9; j_call: TRBJ2-6; cdr3_length: 17; clone_size: NA; d_call: NA; cdr3_nt: TGTGCCAGCAGCCTCCGGTGGGGGGCATCTGGGGCCAACGTCCTGACTTTC; cdr3_aa: CASSLRWGASGANVLTF
v_call: TRBV5-6; j_call: TRBJ2-3; cdr3_length: 13; clone_size: NA; d_call: NA; cdr3_nt: TGTGCCAGCAGCTTCCTGGGAACAGATACGCAGTATTTT; cdr3_aa: CASSFLGTDTQYF
v_call: TRBV28; j_call: TRBJ2-7; cdr3_length: 11; clone_size: few; d_call: NA; cdr3_nt: TGTGCCAGCAGTTGGTCCTACGAGCAGTACTTC; cdr3_aa: CASSWSYEQYF
v_call: TRBV2; j_call: TRBJ1-5; cdr3_length: 14; clone_size: few; d_call: NA; cdr3_nt: TGTGCCAGCAGTGAGTCGGCAGTCAATCAGCCCCAGCATTTT; cdr3_aa: CASSESAVNQPQHF
v_call: TRBV7-9; j_call: TRBJ1-1; cdr3_length: 14; clone_size: NA; d_call: TRBD1; cdr3_nt: TGTGCCAGCAGCTCCCTGGGACAGCCGGGGGGGGCTTTCTTT; cdr3_aa: CASSSLGQPGGAFF
v_call: TRBV2; j_call: TRBJ1-3; cdr3_length: 12; clone_size: NA; d_call: NA; cdr3_nt: TGTGCCAGCAGTGTTCTAGGAAACACCATATATTTT; cdr3_aa: CASSVLGNTIYF
v_call: TRBV6-1; j_call: TRBJ1-4; cdr3_length: 12; clone_size: NA; d_call: NA; cdr3_nt: TGTGCCAGCATGGGGGGCGAGGAAAAACTGTTTTTT; cdr3_aa: CASMGGEEKLFF
v_call: TRBV7-3; j_call: TRBJ1-2; cdr3_length: 14; clone_size: NA; d_call: NA; cdr3_nt: TGTGCCAGCAGCTTCACGGGGGAGACGGCAGGCTACACCTTC; cdr3_aa: CASSFTGETAGYTF
v_call: TRBV5-1; j_call: TRBJ2-7; cdr3_length: 13; clone_size: NA; d_call: TRBD1; cdr3_nt: TGCGCCAGCTACGGGACAGGGGACCACGAGCAGTACTTC; cdr3_aa: CASYGTGDHEQYF
v_call: TRBV7-2; j_call: TRBJ2-7; cdr3_length: 14; clone_size: NA; d_call: NA; cdr3_nt: TGTGCCAGCAGACCGATGGGCGGGACCTACGAGCAGTACTTC; cdr3_aa: CASRPMGGTYEQYF